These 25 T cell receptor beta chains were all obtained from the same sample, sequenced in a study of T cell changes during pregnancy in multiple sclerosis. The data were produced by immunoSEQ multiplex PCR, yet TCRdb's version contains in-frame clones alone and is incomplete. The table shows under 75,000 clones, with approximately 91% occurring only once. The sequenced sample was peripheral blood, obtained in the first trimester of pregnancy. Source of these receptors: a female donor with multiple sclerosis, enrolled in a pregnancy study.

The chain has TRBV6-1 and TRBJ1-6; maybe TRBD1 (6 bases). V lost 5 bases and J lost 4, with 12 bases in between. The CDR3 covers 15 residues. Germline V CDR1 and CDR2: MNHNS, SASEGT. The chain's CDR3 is CASSLQGKYNSPLHF. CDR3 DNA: TGTGCCAGCAGTCTACAGGGAAAATATAATTCACCCCTCCACTTT.

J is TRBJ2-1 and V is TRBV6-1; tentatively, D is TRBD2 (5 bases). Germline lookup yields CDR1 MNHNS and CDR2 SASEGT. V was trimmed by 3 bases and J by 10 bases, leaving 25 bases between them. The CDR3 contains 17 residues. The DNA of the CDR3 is TGTGCCAGCAGTGATAAGGCGGGTTCGGTGGGGTACCTGGAGCAGTTCTTC. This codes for CASSDKAGSVGYLEQFF.

CDR3: CASSVAENAYEQYF. The CDR3 region has the DNA TGTGCCAGCAGCGTAGCGGAGAATGCCTACGAGCAGTACTTC. The genes are TRBV9 and TRBJ2-7; D is ambiguous. The V end lost 0 bases, the J end lost 2 bases, and 9 bases lay between the germline ends. This CDR3 has 14 residues. Germline V gene lookup returns CDR1 SGDLS and CDR2 YYNGEE.

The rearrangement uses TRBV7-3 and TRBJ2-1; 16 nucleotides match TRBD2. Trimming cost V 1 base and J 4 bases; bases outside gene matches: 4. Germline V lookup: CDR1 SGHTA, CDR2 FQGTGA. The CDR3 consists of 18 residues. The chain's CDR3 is CASSLRGTSGGVYNEQFF. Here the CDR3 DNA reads TGTGCCAGCAGCTTAAGAGGGACTAGCGGGGGGGTTTACAATGAGCAGTTCTTC.

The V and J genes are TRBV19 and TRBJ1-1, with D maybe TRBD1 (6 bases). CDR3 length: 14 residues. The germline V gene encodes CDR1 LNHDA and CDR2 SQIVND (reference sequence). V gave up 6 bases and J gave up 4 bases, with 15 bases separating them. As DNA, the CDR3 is TGTGCCAGTAGGCCACAGGGTGTTGGCACTGAAGCTTTCTTT. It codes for CASRPQGVGTEAFF.

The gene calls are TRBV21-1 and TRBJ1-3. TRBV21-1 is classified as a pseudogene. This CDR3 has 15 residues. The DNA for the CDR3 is TGTGCCAGCAGCAAATTGGGGGGCTCTGGAAACACCATATATTTT. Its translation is CASSKLGGSGNTIYF.

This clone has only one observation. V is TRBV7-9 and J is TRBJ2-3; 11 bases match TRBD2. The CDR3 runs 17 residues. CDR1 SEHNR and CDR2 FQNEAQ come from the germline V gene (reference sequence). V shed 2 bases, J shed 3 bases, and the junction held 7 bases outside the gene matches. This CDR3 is CASSLLLAGGSTDTQYF. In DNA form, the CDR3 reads TGTGCCAGCAGCTTACTCCTAGCGGGGGGTTCAACAGATACGCAGTATTTT. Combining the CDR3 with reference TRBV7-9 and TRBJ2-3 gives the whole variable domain DTGVSQNPRHKITKRGQNVTFRCDPISEHNRLYWYRQTLGQGPEFLTYFQNEAQLEKSRLLSDRFSAERPKGSFSTLEIQRTEQGDSAMYLCASSLLLAGGSTDTQYFGPGTRLTVL.

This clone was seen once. CDR3 nucleotide sequence: TGTGCCAGCAGCTTAACCCGGACAGGGCGGGGCACTGAAGCTTTCTTT. This gives the protein CASSLTRTGRGTEAFF. This sequence joins TRBV11-1 and TRBJ1-1; 8 bases are shared with TRBD1. CDR3 length: 16 residues. CDR1 and CDR2 (germline): SGHAT, FQDESV (reference sequence). V shed 2 bases, J shed 4 bases, and the junction held 9 bases outside the gene matches.

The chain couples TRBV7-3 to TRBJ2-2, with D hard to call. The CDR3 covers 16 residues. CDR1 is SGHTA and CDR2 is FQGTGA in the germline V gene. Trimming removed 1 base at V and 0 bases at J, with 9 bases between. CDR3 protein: CASSLISAANTGELFF. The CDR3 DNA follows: TGTGCCAGCAGCTTAATTTCGGCGGCGAACACCGGGGAGCTGTTTTTT.

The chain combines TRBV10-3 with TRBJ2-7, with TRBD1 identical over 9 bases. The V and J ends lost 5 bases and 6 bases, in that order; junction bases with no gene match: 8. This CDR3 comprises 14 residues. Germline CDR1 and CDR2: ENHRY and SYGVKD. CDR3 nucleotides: TGTGCCATCAGTAGCCGGACAGGGGCGGGCGAGCAGTACTTC. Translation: CAISSRTGAGEQYF.

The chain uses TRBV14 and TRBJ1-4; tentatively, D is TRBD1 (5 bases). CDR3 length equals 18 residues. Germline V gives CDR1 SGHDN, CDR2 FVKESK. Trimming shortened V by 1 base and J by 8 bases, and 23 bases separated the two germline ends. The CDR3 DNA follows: TGTGCCAGCAGCCAAGCTAATCCGGGCAGGGTCGTCAAAGAAAAACTGTTTTTT. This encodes CASSQANPGRVVKEKLFF.

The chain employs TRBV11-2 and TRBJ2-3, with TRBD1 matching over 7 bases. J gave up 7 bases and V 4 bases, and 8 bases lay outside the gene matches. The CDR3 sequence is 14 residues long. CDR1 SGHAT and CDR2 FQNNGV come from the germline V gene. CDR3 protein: CASSSLLQGHTQYF. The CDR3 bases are TGTGCCAGCAGCTCTCTATTACAGGGGCATACGCAGTATTTT. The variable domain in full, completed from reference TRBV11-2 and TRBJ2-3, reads EAGVAQSPRYKIIEKRQSVAFWCNPISGHATLYWYQQILGQGPKLLIQFQNNGVVDDSQLPKDRFSAERLKGVDSTLKIQPAKLEDSAVYLCASSSLLQGHTQYFGPGTRLTVL.

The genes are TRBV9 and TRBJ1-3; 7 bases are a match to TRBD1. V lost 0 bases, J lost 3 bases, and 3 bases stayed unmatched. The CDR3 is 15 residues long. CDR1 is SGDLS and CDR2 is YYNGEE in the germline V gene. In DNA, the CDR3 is TGTGCCAGCAGCGTAGGGGGACAGATTGGAAACACCATATATTTT. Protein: CASSVGGQIGNTIYF. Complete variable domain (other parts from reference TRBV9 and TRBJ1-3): DSGVTQTPKHLITATGQRVTLRCSPRSGDLSVYWYQQSLDQGLQFLIQYYNGEERAKGNILERFSAQQFPDLHSELNLSSLELGDSALYFCASSVGGQIGNTIYFGEGSWLTVV.

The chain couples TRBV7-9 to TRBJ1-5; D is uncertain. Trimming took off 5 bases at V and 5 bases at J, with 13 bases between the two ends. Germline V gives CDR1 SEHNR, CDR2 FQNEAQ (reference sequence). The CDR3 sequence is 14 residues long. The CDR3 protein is CASSPGSTDQPQHF. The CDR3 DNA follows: TGTGCCAGCAGCCCCGGGAGTACCGATCAGCCCCAGCATTTT.

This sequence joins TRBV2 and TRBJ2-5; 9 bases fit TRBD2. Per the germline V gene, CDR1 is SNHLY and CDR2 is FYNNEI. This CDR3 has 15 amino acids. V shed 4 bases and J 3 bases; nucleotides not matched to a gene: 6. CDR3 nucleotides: TGTGCCAGCAGTGGATTAGCGGGAGACGAAGAGACCCAGTACTTC. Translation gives CASSGLAGDEETQYF. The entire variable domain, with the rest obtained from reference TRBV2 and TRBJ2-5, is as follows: EPEVTQTPSHQVTQMGQEVILRCVPISNHLYFYWYRQILGQKVEFLVSFYNNEISEKSEIFDDQFSVERPDGSNFTLKIRSTKLEDSAMYFCASSGLAGDEETQYFGPGTRLLVL.

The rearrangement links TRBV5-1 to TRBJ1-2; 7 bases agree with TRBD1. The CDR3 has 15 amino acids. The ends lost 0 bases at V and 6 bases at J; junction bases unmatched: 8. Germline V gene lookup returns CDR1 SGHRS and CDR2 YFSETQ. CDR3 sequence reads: CASSLGPTGRDGYTF. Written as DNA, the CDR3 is TGCGCCAGCAGCTTGGGTCCGACAGGGAGAGATGGCTACACCTTC.

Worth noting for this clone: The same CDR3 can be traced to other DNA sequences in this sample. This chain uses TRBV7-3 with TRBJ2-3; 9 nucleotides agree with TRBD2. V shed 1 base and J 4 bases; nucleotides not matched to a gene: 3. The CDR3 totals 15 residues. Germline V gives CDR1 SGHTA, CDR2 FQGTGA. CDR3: CASSLNGGGADTQYF. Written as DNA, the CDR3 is TGTGCCAGCAGCTTAAACGGCGGGGGGGCAGATACGCAGTATTTT.

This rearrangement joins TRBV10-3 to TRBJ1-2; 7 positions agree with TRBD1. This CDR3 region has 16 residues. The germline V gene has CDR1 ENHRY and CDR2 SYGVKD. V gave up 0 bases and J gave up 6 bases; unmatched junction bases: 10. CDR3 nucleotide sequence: TGTGCCATCAGTGAGTCGACTCTGGGGACAGTTAATGGCTACACCTTC. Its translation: CAISESTLGTVNGYTF.

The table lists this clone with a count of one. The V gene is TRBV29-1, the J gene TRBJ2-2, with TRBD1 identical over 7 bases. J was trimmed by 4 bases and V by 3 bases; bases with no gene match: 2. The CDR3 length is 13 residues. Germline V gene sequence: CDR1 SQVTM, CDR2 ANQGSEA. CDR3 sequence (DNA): TGCAGCGTTGAGGGGGACAGCACCGGGGAGCTGTTTTTT. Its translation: CSVEGDSTGELFF.

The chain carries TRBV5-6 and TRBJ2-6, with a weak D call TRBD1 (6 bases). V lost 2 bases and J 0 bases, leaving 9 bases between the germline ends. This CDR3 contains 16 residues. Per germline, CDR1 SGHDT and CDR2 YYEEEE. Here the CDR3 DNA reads TGTGCCAGCAGCTTATCCAGGGGCTCTGGGGCCAACGTCCTGACTTTC. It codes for CASSLSRGSGANVLTF.

CDR3: CASTLRGTPGTGELFF. DNA for the CDR3: TGTGCCAGCACCCTTCGGGGGACTCCGGGCACCGGGGAGCTGTTTTTT. The V call is TRBV7-3, the J call TRBJ2-2; TRBD2 might be the D (6 bases). Germline V gene data show CDR1 as SGHTA and CDR2 as FQGTGA. This CDR3 is built from 16 residues. With 7 bases removed from V and 4 bases from J, the gap between germline ends came to 19 bases.

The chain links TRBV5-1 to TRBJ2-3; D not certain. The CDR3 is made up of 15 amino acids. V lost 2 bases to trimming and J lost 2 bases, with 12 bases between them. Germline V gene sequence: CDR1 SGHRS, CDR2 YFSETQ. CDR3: CASSFGAGNTDTQYF. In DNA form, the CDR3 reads TGCGCCAGCAGCTTTGGCGCAGGTAACACAGATACGCAGTATTTT.

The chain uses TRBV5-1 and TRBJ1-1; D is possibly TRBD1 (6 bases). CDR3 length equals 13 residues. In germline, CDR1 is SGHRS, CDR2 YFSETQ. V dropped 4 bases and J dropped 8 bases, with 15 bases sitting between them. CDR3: CASSPGQGMEAFF. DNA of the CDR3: TGCGCCAGCAGCCCGGGCCAGGGGATGGAAGCTTTCTTT.

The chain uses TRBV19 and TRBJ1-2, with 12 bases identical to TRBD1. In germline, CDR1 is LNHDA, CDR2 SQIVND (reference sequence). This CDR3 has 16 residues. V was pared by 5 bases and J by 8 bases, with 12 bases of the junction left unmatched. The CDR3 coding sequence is TGTGCCAGTAGTGGGACAGGGGGCTTAGCCCTTCGAGGCTACACCTTC. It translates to CASSGTGGLALRGYTF.

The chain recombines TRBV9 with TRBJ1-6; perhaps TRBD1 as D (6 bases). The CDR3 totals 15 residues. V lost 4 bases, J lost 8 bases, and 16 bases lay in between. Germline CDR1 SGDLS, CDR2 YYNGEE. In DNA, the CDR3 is TGTGCCAGCAGCCGGACAGACGAAATATATTCACCCCTCCACTTT. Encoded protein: CASSRTDEIYSPLHF.